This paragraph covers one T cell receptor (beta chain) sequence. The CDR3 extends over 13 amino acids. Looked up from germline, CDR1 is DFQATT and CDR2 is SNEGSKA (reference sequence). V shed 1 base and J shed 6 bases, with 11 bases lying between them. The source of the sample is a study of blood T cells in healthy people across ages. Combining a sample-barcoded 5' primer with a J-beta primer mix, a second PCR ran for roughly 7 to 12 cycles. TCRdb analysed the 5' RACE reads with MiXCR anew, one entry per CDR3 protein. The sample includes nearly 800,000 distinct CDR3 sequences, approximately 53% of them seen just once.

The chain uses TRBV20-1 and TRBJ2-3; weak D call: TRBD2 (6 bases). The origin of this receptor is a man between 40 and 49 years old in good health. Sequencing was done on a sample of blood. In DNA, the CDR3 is TGCAGTGCTAGAGCCGGGAGTATGGATACGCAGTATTTT. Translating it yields CSARAGSMDTQYF.